This TCR beta chain was observed in a study of CD8+ T cells in alopecia areata. Between the trimmed V and J ends, which lost 2 bases and 5 bases, there was a span of 13 bases. This CDR3 is built from 15 residues. Germline assignment: CDR1 SGHTA and CDR2 FQGNSA. Study results and caveats: Between patients, shared TCR sequences were less clear than in mice. This was possibly due in part to HLA diversity in the patient population. Sequencing of scalp samples also captures resident alphabeta T cells of normal skin.

A note on this clone: Its antigen remains unidentified.

Sequencing templates came from extracted RNA that was reverse transcribed into cDNA. This table comes from immunoSEQ multiplex PCR, and its TCRdb copy is limited to in-frame clones, with some not included. The sample comprises approximately 66,000 clones, approximately 61% of which are singletons, and 17% rests with the top ten. The rearrangement joins TRBV7-2 to TRBJ1-5; D gene uncertain. The starting material was CD8+ T cells sorted from blood, obtained at week 0. This receptor was identified in a human donor with alopecia areata. CDR3 nucleotide sequence: TGTGCCAGCAGCTTATACCAAGGGCTCTATCAGCCCCAGCATTTT. Translated, it gives CASSLYQGLYQPQHF.